Listed below are T cell receptor beta chains from one sample, sequenced in a study of vaccination effects on CD4 cells after COVID-19. These TCRs' antigens remain unknown. Some clones are missing from TCRdb's copy, which holds only in-frame ones; the method was immunoSEQ multiplex PCR. The repertoire holds under 40,000 clones, 70% to 85% seen once, with roughly 1.9% in the top ten. Sequenced here: CD4+ T cells from PBMCs cultured with HCoV-NL63 spike peptides, sampled after COVID-19 vaccination. These receptors originate from a human donor who received a COVID-19 vaccine. Some clones in this sample may be carry-over from other donors' samples. Each CDR3 is given with its conserved first and last residue. Fields, in order: V gene, D gene, clone size, J gene, CDR3 protein, CDR3 DNA. The D gene is left open where the match is weak. Expanded clones get a size class; other rows say once, few or many, or leave the size out.

v_call: TRBV10-1
d_call: .
clone_size: .
j_call: TRBJ1-3
cdr3_aa: CASSDPASGNTIYF
cdr3_nt: TGCGCCAGCAGTGATCCGGCCTCTGGAAACACCATATATTTT

v_call: TRBV9
d_call: .
clone_size: .
j_call: TRBJ2-1
cdr3_aa: CASSPRLVYDNEQFF
cdr3_nt: TGTGCCAGCAGCCCCCGACTGGTTTACGACAATGAGCAGTTCTTC

v_call: TRBV7-2
d_call: .
clone_size: .
j_call: TRBJ1-1
cdr3_aa: CASSLTRAATEAFF
cdr3_nt: TGTGCCAGCAGCTTAACGAGGGCGGCCACTGAAGCTTTCTTT

v_call: TRBV5-1
d_call: TRBD2
clone_size: .
j_call: TRBJ2-5
cdr3_aa: CASSPGGTSGQETQYF
cdr3_nt: TGCGCCAGCAGCCCGGGGGGGACTAGCGGACAAGAGACCCAGTACTTC

v_call: TRBV2
d_call: .
clone_size: once
j_call: TRBJ2-3
cdr3_aa: CASTDGMYTDTQYF
cdr3_nt: TGTGCCAGCACAGACGGGATGTACACAGATACGCAGTATTTT

v_call: TRBV5-1
d_call: TRBD1
clone_size: .
j_call: TRBJ1-1
cdr3_aa: CASSLREGANEAFF
cdr3_nt: TGCGCCAGCAGCTTGAGGGAGGGGGCGAATGAAGCTTTCTTT

v_call: TRBV7-9
d_call: .
clone_size: .
j_call: TRBJ1-3
cdr3_aa: CASSLRTVQPAGNTIYF
cdr3_nt: TGTGCCAGCAGCTTACGCACAGTTCAACCAGCTGGAAACACCATATATTTT

v_call: TRBV6-5
d_call: TRBD1
clone_size: .
j_call: TRBJ1-1
cdr3_aa: CASTPGGRQGEAFF
cdr3_nt: TGTGCCAGCACCCCCGGGGGACGACAGGGTGAAGCTTTCTTT

v_call: TRBV12-3/TRBV12-4
d_call: TRBD1
clone_size: .
j_call: TRBJ2-1
cdr3_aa: CASSLNRGDEQFF
cdr3_nt: TGTGCCAGCAGTTTGAACAGGGGGGATGAGCAGTTCTTC

v_call: TRBV5-8
d_call: TRBD1
clone_size: .
j_call: TRBJ1-1
cdr3_aa: CASSWTMGQGANTEAFF
cdr3_nt: TGTGCCAGCAGCTGGACGATGGGACAGGGGGCGAACACTGAAGCTTTCTTT

v_call: TRBV2
d_call: TRBD1
clone_size: .
j_call: TRBJ1-2
cdr3_aa: CASRAGTGGRGYTF
cdr3_nt: TGTGCCAGCAGGGCAGGGACAGGGGGCAGGGGCTACACCTTC

v_call: TRBV6-6
d_call: TRBD1
clone_size: .
j_call: TRBJ2-1
cdr3_aa: CASSKDRGGYNEQFF
cdr3_nt: TGTGCCAGCAGCAAAGACAGGGGTGGGTACAATGAGCAGTTCTTC

v_call: TRBV5-5
d_call: .
clone_size: .
j_call: TRBJ1-5
cdr3_aa: CASSLSGSGQPQHF
cdr3_nt: TGTGCCAGCAGCTTATCGGGGTCGGGTCAGCCCCAGCATTTT

v_call: TRBV18
d_call: TRBD1
clone_size: .
j_call: TRBJ1-5
cdr3_aa: CASSPGTGDQPQHF
cdr3_nt: TGTGCCAGCTCACCTGGGACAGGGGATCAGCCCCAGCATTTT

v_call: TRBV7-9
d_call: .
clone_size: .
j_call: TRBJ2-3
cdr3_aa: CASSLWGGGSDTQYF
cdr3_nt: TGTGCCAGCAGCTTATGGGGCGGAGGGTCAGATACGCAGTATTTT

v_call: TRBV10-2
d_call: .
clone_size: few
j_call: TRBJ2-6
cdr3_aa: CASSKKATRANVLTF
cdr3_nt: TGCGCCAGCAGTAAAAAGGCCACTCGGGCCAACGTCCTGACTTTC

v_call: TRBV18
d_call: .
clone_size: .
j_call: TRBJ1-4
cdr3_aa: CASSPQGEKLFF
cdr3_nt: TGTGCCAGCTCACCTCAGGGAGAAAAACTGTTTTTT

v_call: TRBV5-8
d_call: .
clone_size: few
j_call: TRBJ1-6
cdr3_aa: CASSLWGGGNSPLHF
cdr3_nt: TGTGCCAGCAGCTTGTGGGGCGGGGGAAATTCACCCCTCCACTTT

v_call: TRBV5-1
d_call: TRBD2
clone_size: .
j_call: TRBJ2-1
cdr3_aa: CASSRSSGGEDEQFF
cdr3_nt: TGCGCCAGCAGCCGGTCTAGCGGGGGGGAAGATGAGCAGTTCTTC

v_call: TRBV19
d_call: .
clone_size: few
j_call: TRBJ1-2
cdr3_aa: CASSISGRDGYTF
cdr3_nt: TGTGCCAGTAGTATTTCAGGGAGGGACGGCTACACCTTC

v_call: TRBV19
d_call: .
clone_size: .
j_call: TRBJ2-5
cdr3_aa: CASSSAETQYF
cdr3_nt: TGTGCCAGTAGTTCTGCTGAGACCCAGTACTTC

v_call: TRBV30
d_call: TRBD2
clone_size: .
j_call: TRBJ2-3
cdr3_aa: CAWSVLAGVADTQYF
cdr3_nt: TGTGCCTGGAGTGTTCTAGCGGGGGTAGCAGATACGCAGTATTTT

v_call: TRBV18
d_call: .
clone_size: .
j_call: TRBJ2-3
cdr3_aa: CASSPRGTDTQYF
cdr3_nt: TGTGCCAGCTCACCAAGGGGGACAGATACGCAGTATTTT

v_call: TRBV6-1
d_call: .
clone_size: .
j_call: TRBJ2-2
cdr3_aa: CASSVLGLSNTGELFF
cdr3_nt: TGTGCCAGCAGTGTACTGGGCCTCTCGAACACCGGGGAGCTGTTTTTT

v_call: TRBV6-5
d_call: .
clone_size: .
j_call: TRBJ1-1
cdr3_aa: CASRATNTEAFF
cdr3_nt: TGTGCCAGCAGGGCGACGAACACTGAAGCTTTCTTT

v_call: TRBV6-2/TRBV6-3
d_call: .
clone_size: .
j_call: TRBJ1-1
cdr3_aa: CASSRWSMNTEAFF
cdr3_nt: TGTGCCAGCAGTCGATGGTCAATGAACACTGAAGCTTTCTTT

v_call: TRBV7-9
d_call: .
clone_size: once
j_call: TRBJ1-2
cdr3_aa: CASSSSGTSYGYTF
cdr3_nt: TGTGCCAGCAGTTCGTCCGGGACGAGCTATGGCTACACCTTC

v_call: TRBV24-1
d_call: .
clone_size: .
j_call: TRBJ1-2
cdr3_aa: CATSEGSYGYTF
cdr3_nt: TGTGCCACCAGTGAAGGATCGTATGGCTACACCTTC

v_call: TRBV21-1
d_call: .
clone_size: .
j_call: TRBJ1-5
cdr3_aa: CASSKEAGQGVYSNQPQHF
cdr3_nt: TGTGCCAGCAGCAAAGAGGCTGGACAGGGGGTTTATAGCAATCAGCCCCAGCATTTT

v_call: TRBV20-1
d_call: TRBD2
clone_size: once
j_call: TRBJ2-3
cdr3_aa: CSASLGLGFVPDTQYF
cdr3_nt: TGCAGTGCTAGTCTCGGACTAGGATTCGTCCCAGATACGCAGTATTTT

v_call: TRBV11-2
d_call: TRBD2
clone_size: .
j_call: TRBJ2-3
cdr3_aa: CASSLWRGVRDTQYF
cdr3_nt: TGTGCCAGCAGCTTATGGCGGGGGGTGAGAGATACGCAGTATTTT

v_call: TRBV19
d_call: .
clone_size: .
j_call: TRBJ1-2
cdr3_aa: CASTLKIYSENYGYTF
cdr3_nt: TGTGCCAGTACCCTCAAAATCTATTCAGAGAACTATGGCTACACCTTC

v_call: TRBV10-1
d_call: .
clone_size: few
j_call: TRBJ2-6
cdr3_aa: CASSVERRSGANVLTF
cdr3_nt: TGCGCCAGCAGTGTTGAGCGACGCTCTGGGGCCAACGTCCTGACTTTC

v_call: TRBV5-1
d_call: .
clone_size: few
j_call: TRBJ1-1
cdr3_aa: CASSLEMNTEAFF
cdr3_nt: TGCGCCAGCAGCTTGGAGATGAACACTGAAGCTTTCTTT

v_call: TRBV18
d_call: .
clone_size: .
j_call: TRBJ2-2
cdr3_aa: CASSGGQNTGELFF
cdr3_nt: TGTGCCAGCTCAGGGGGACAGAACACCGGGGAGCTGTTTTTT

v_call: TRBV24-1
d_call: .
clone_size: .
j_call: TRBJ1-6
cdr3_aa: CATSEKGGSPLHF
cdr3_nt: TGTGCCACCAGTGAAAAAGGTGGTTCACCCCTCCACTTT

v_call: TRBV7-2
d_call: TRBD2
clone_size: .
j_call: TRBJ2-3
cdr3_aa: CASSLASSGGAFPQYF
cdr3_nt: TGTGCCAGCAGCTTAGCCTCAAGCGGGGGGGCTTTTCCCCAGTATTTT

v_call: TRBV9
d_call: .
clone_size: .
j_call: TRBJ1-5
cdr3_aa: CASSARDTHQPQHF
cdr3_nt: TGTGCCAGCAGCGCCCGGGACACCCATCAGCCCCAGCATTTT

v_call: TRBV2
d_call: .
clone_size: few
j_call: TRBJ1-6
cdr3_aa: CATRSDYSPLHF
cdr3_nt: TGTGCCACGCGGTCCGATTATTCACCCCTCCACTTT

v_call: TRBV5-1
d_call: .
clone_size: .
j_call: TRBJ2-2
cdr3_aa: CASSLAGLGELFF
cdr3_nt: TGCGCCAGCAGCTTGGCAGGGCTCGGGGAGCTGTTTTTT

v_call: TRBV9
d_call: .
clone_size: .
j_call: TRBJ1-5
cdr3_aa: CASSVGIGNQPQHF
cdr3_nt: TGTGCCAGCAGCGTAGGGATTGGGAATCAGCCCCAGCATTTT

v_call: TRBV14
d_call: .
clone_size: .
j_call: TRBJ2-1
cdr3_aa: CASSSILPTASNEQFF
cdr3_nt: TGTGCCAGCAGCTCCATCTTACCGACAGCGAGCAATGAGCAGTTCTTC

v_call: TRBV13
d_call: .
clone_size: .
j_call: TRBJ1-6
cdr3_aa: CASRFRDNNSPLHF
cdr3_nt: TGTGCCAGCAGATTCCGGGACAATAATTCACCCCTCCACTTT

v_call: TRBV28
d_call: .
clone_size: .
j_call: TRBJ1-2
cdr3_aa: CASSYRVTVDGYTF
cdr3_nt: TGTGCCAGCAGCTACAGGGTCACGGTCGATGGCTACACCTTC

v_call: TRBV7-2
d_call: .
clone_size: .
j_call: TRBJ1-3
cdr3_aa: CASSLALQERNTIYF
cdr3_nt: TGTGCCAGCAGCTTAGCGCTCCAGGAGAGAAACACCATATATTTT

v_call: TRBV6-6
d_call: .
clone_size: .
j_call: TRBJ1-5
cdr3_aa: CASSLTGNQPQHF
cdr3_nt: TGTGCCAGCAGTTTGACGGGCAATCAGCCCCAGCATTTT

v_call: TRBV19
d_call: TRBD1
clone_size: .
j_call: TRBJ1-5
cdr3_aa: CASSEITGVQPQHF
cdr3_nt: TGTGCCAGTAGCGAAATCACAGGGGTTCAGCCCCAGCATTTT

v_call: TRBV7-7
d_call: TRBD2
clone_size: .
j_call: TRBJ2-2
cdr3_aa: CASSSGGLNTGELFF
cdr3_nt: TGTGCCAGCAGCAGCGGGGGGCTGAACACCGGGGAGCTGTTTTTT

v_call: TRBV7-4
d_call: .
clone_size: .
j_call: TRBJ1-3
cdr3_aa: CAIVSYSGNTIYF
cdr3_nt: TGTGCCATAGTTAGCTACTCTGGAAACACCATATATTTT

v_call: TRBV13
d_call: TRBD1
clone_size: few
j_call: TRBJ1-2
cdr3_aa: CASSPPGQSSYGYTF
cdr3_nt: TGTGCCAGCAGCCCCCCGGGACAGAGTTCCTATGGCTACACCTTC

v_call: TRBV7-2
d_call: .
clone_size: few
j_call: TRBJ2-5
cdr3_aa: CASSQRLRQETQYF
cdr3_nt: TGTGCCAGCAGCCAGAGACTGAGGCAAGAGACCCAGTACTTC

v_call: TRBV6-2/TRBV6-3
d_call: .
clone_size: .
j_call: TRBJ2-1
cdr3_aa: CASSYSERVLDNEQFF
cdr3_nt: TGTGCCAGCAGTTACTCCGAAAGGGTTCTGGACAATGAGCAGTTCTTC

v_call: TRBV3-1/TRBV3-2
d_call: .
clone_size: .
j_call: TRBJ2-5
cdr3_aa: CASSQGSSPETQYF
cdr3_nt: TGTGCCAGCAGCCAAGGTTCTAGCCCGGAGACCCAGTACTTC

v_call: TRBV5-1
d_call: .
clone_size: .
j_call: TRBJ2-1
cdr3_aa: CASSLSSRPGDEQFF
cdr3_nt: TGCGCCAGCAGCTTGTCGAGCCGCCCGGGCGATGAGCAGTTCTTC

v_call: TRBV4-3
d_call: .
clone_size: .
j_call: TRBJ1-2
cdr3_aa: CASSQDRQVGYGYTF
cdr3_nt: TGCGCCAGCAGCCAAGACCGACAGGTGGGCTATGGCTACACCTTC

v_call: TRBV5-4
d_call: TRBD1
clone_size: few
j_call: TRBJ1-1
cdr3_aa: CASSPRQGASTEAFF
cdr3_nt: TGTGCCAGCAGCCCGAGACAGGGGGCGAGCACTGAAGCTTTCTTT

v_call: TRBV18
d_call: TRBD1
clone_size: once
j_call: TRBJ1-1
cdr3_aa: CASSPDRETEAFF
cdr3_nt: TGTGCCAGCTCTCCCGACAGGGAGACTGAAGCTTTCTTT

v_call: TRBV6-5
d_call: TRBD1
clone_size: .
j_call: TRBJ1-2
cdr3_aa: CASSYSTGDAYGYTF
cdr3_nt: TGTGCCAGCAGTTACTCTACAGGGGACGCCTATGGCTACACCTTC

v_call: TRBV5-1
d_call: .
clone_size: .
j_call: TRBJ2-1
cdr3_aa: CASSILRDNRGEQFF
cdr3_nt: TGCGCCAGCAGCATACTCCGGGACAATCGAGGTGAGCAGTTCTTC